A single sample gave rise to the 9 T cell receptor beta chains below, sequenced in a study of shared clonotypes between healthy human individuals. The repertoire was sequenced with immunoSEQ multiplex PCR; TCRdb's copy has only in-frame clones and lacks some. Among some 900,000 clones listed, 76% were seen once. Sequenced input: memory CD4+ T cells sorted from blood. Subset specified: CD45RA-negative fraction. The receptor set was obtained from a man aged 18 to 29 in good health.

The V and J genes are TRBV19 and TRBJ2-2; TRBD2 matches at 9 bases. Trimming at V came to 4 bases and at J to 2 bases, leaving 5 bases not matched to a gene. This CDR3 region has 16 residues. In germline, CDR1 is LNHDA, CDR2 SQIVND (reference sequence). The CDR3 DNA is TGTGCCAGTAGTAGGGTAGCGGGGGTTAACACCGGGGAGCTGTTTTTT. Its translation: CASSRVAGVNTGELFF.

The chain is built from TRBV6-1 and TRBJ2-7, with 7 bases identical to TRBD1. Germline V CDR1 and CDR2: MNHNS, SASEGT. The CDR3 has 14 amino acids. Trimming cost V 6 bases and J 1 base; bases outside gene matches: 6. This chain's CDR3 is CASRSTGESYEQYF. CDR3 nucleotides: TGTGCCAGCAGATCAACAGGGGAGTCCTACGAGCAGTACTTC.

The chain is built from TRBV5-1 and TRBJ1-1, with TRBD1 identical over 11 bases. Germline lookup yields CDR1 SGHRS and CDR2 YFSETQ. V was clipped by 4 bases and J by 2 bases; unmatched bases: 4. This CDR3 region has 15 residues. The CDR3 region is CASSERTGGNTEAFF. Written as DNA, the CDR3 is TGCGCCAGCAGCGAACGGACAGGGGGCAACACTGAAGCTTTCTTT.

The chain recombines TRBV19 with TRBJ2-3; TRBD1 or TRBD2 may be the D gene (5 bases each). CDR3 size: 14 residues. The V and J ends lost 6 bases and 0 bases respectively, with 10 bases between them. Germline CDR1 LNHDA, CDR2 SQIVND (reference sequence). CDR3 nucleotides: TGTGCCAGTAGGGGGACCCTTAGCACAGATACGCAGTATTTT. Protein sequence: CASRGTLSTDTQYF.

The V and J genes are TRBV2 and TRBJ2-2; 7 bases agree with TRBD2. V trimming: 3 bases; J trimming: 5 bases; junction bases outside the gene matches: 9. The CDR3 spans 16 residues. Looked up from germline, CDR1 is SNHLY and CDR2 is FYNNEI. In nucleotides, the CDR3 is TGTGCCAGCAGTGACCTAAGACTAGCTAGGACCGGGGAGCTGTTTTTT. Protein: CASSDLRLARTGELFF. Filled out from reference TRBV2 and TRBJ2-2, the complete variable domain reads EPEVTQTPSHQVTQMGQEVILRCVPISNHLYFYWYRQILGQKVEFLVSFYNNEISEKSEIFDDQFSVERPDGSNFTLKIRSTKLEDSAMYFCASSDLRLARTGELFFGEGSRLTVL.

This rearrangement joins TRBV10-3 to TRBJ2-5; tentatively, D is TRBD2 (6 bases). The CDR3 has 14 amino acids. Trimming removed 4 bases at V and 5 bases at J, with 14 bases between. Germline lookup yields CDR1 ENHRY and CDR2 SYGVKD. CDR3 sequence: CAISVQAGIETQYF. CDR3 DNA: TGTGCCATCAGTGTACAGGCGGGGATCGAGACCCAGTACTTC.

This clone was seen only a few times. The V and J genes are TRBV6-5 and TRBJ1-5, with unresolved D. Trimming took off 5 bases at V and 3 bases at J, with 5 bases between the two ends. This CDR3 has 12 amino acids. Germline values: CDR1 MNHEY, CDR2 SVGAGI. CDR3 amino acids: CASSNNNQPQHF. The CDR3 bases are TGTGCCAGCAGTAACAACAATCAGCCCCAGCATTTT.

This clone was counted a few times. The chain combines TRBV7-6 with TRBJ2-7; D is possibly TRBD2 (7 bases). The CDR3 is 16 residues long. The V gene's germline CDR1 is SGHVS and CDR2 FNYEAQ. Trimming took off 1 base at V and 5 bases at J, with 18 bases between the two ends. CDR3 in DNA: TGTGCCAGCAGCTTAGTCTTTAGGGGGAGGGGAGACGAGCAGTACTTC. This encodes CASSLVFRGRGDEQYF.

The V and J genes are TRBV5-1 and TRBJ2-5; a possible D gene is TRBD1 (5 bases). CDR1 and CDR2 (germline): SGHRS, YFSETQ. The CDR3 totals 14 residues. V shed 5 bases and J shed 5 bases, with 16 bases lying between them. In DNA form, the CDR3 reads TGCGCCAGCAGTAAGGGGTATGGTAGGGAGACCCAGTACTTC. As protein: CASSKGYGRETQYF. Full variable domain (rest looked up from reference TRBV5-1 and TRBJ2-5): KAGVTQTPRYLIKTRGQQVTLSCSPISGHRSVSWYQQTPGQGLQFLFEYFSETQRNKGNFPGRFSGRQFSNSRSEMNVSTLELGDSALYLCASSKGYGRETQYFGPGTRLLVL.